These 30 T cell receptor beta chains were sequenced from one sample in a study of T cells after yellow fever vaccination. Each CDR3 protein gets one entry after TCRdb re-called the 5' RACE reads with MiXCR. The top ten clones hold 2.2% of a sample with about 69,000 distinct CDR3 sequences, 5% to 6.5% of them seen once. This sample comprised CD4+ T cells sorted from PBMCs, obtained more than 13 days after the first yellow fever vaccination. These receptors came from a man between 18 and 35 years old who received the YFV17D yellow fever vaccine.

This clonotype was counted many times. The gene calls are TRBV7-2 and TRBJ2-3, with 9 bases identical to TRBD2. The CDR3 has 15 residues. After removal of 1 base from V and 1 base from J, the junction contained 0 bases not matched to a gene. Germline assignment: CDR1 SGHTA and CDR2 FQGNSA. The CDR3 DNA reads TGTGCCAGCAGCTTAGGCGGGGGGGGCACAGATACGCAGTATTTT. Translated: CASSLGGGGTDTQYF.

The table lists this clonotype with many counts. The chain uses TRBV12-3 or TRBV12-4 and TRBJ2-1; D unresolved. CDR3 size: 13 residues. Trimming removed 4 bases at V and 3 bases at J, with 7 bases between. Written as DNA, the CDR3 is TGTGCCAGCAGTTCCCCTAACTACAATGAGCAGTTCTTC. Translation gives CASSSPNYNEQFF.

This clonotype occurred many times. The rearrangement uses TRBV5-4 and TRBJ2-7; D gene unclear. V gave up 5 bases and J gave up 5 bases, with 8 bases separating them. Germline V gene sequence: CDR1 SGHNT, CDR2 YYREEE (reference sequence). The CDR3 extends over 11 amino acids. CDR3 amino acids: CASSFTDEQYF. DNA for the CDR3: TGTGCCAGCAGTTTCACCGACGAGCAGTACTTC.

This clonotype was found many times. The chain employs TRBV25-1 and TRBJ2-1; D remains unclear. V was cut by 1 base and J by 7 bases, with 17 bases left in between. Germline lookup yields CDR1 MGHDK and CDR2 SYGVNS. This CDR3 comprises 16 residues. CDR3 sequence: CASSESGARPRNEQFF. Written as DNA, the CDR3 is TGTGCCAGCAGTGAATCAGGAGCGCGGCCCAGGAATGAGCAGTTCTTC.

Ten or more counts support this clonotype. The chain links TRBV4-2 to TRBJ2-1; 12 nucleotides agree with TRBD1. The CDR3 has 16 amino acids. V was clipped by 0 bases and J by 7 bases; unmatched bases: 4. Germline CDR1 reads LGHNA; CDR2 reads YNFKEQ. The CDR3 bases are TGTGCCAGCAGCCAAGACCAGGGACAGGGGGCGAATGAGCAGTTCTTC. This sequence encodes CASSQDQGQGANEQFF.

This clonotype was counted ten times or more. The chain couples TRBV5-1 to TRBJ2-2; 7 positions agree with TRBD1. Germline V gene lookup returns CDR1 SGHRS and CDR2 YFSETQ. V dropped 6 bases and J dropped 4; count of bases not matched to a gene: 6. This CDR3 spans 14 amino acids. In DNA, the CDR3 is TGCGCCAGCAACATACAGGGGACCACCGGGGAGCTGTTTTTT. Its protein is CASNIQGTTGELFF.

This clonotype occurred a few times. The gene calls are TRBV5-1 and TRBJ1-1; weak D call: TRBD1 (6 bases). Germline values: CDR1 SGHRS, CDR2 YFSETQ. This CDR3 contains 15 residues. Trimming took 4 bases from V and 1 from J, leaving 14 bases between them. Written as DNA, the CDR3 is TGCGCCAGCAGCCGAACCGGGACAACGAACACTGAAGCTTTCTTT. The encoded protein is CASSRTGTTNTEAFF.

The chain links TRBV5-4 to TRBJ1-2, with D uncertain. The CDR3 covers 12 residues. Deletions cut 3 bases from V and 7 bases from J, with 10 bases between. The germline CDR1 and CDR2 sequences are SGHNT and YYREEE (reference sequence). CDR3 loop: CASSSITGGYTF. CDR3 coding DNA: TGTGCCAGCAGCTCGATCACTGGTGGCTACACCTTC. The full variable domain, in which reference TRBV5-4 and TRBJ1-2 provide the parts outside the CDR3, is ETGVTQSPTHLIKTRGQQVTLRCSSQSGHNTVSWYQQALGQGPQFIFQYYREEENGRGNFPPRFSGLQFPNYSSELNVNALELDDSALYLCASSSITGGYTFGSGTRLTVV.

This clonotype has at least ten counts. This chain's CDR3 is CASSLVPRRDRLYEQYF. The CDR3, as DNA: TGCGCCAGCAGTTTAGTACCCAGACGGGACAGACTATACGAGCAGTACTTC. V gene TRBV5-1 combines with J gene TRBJ2-7; TRBD1 agrees at 7 bases. The junction had 18 bases not matched to a gene; V was cut back by 5 bases and J by 4 bases. The CDR3 runs 17 residues. CDR1 is SGHRS, CDR2 YFSETQ, per germline. The entire variable domain, with the rest obtained from reference TRBV5-1 and TRBJ2-7, is as follows: KAGVTQTPRYLIKTRGQQVTLSCSPISGHRSVSWYQQTPGQGLQFLFEYFSETQRNKGNFPGRFSGRQFSNSRSEMNVSTLELGDSALYLCASSLVPRRDRLYEQYFGPGTRLTVT.

Ten or more counts support this clonotype. The chain is built from TRBV5-6 and TRBJ2-5; D not resolved. The CDR3 runs 13 residues. In germline, CDR1 is SGHDT, CDR2 YYEEEE. Trimming cost V 2 bases and J 2 bases, with 7 bases left between them. Here the CDR3 DNA reads TGTGCCAGCAGCTTTGGCCGACAAGAGACCCAGTACTTC. This sequence encodes CASSFGRQETQYF.

Notes on this clonotype: This clone may be a read error of a much larger clone one base away. J is TRBJ2-7 and V is TRBV5-4; 9 nucleotides line up with TRBD1. There are 13 residues in the CDR3. V shed 2 bases, J shed 8 bases, and the junction held 5 bases outside the gene matches. The V gene's germline CDR1 is SGHNT and CDR2 YYREEE (reference sequence). In nucleotides, the CDR3 is TGTGCCAGCAGCTTTGACAGGGGGTACAAGCAGTACGTC. Protein sequence: CASSFDRGYKQYV.

There are many counts of this clonotype. This chain uses TRBV5-6 with TRBJ2-7; D is undetermined. Trimming left V 4 bases short and J 3 bases short, with 14 bases between. CDR3 length equals 14 residues. Germline V gives CDR1 SGHDT, CDR2 YYEEEE. The CDR3 reads CASSNPTRIYEQYV. In DNA, the CDR3 is TGTGCCAGCAGCAACCCCACAAGGATCTACGAGCAGTACGTC.

In its sample, this clonotype was seen many times. CDR3 sequence reads: CSASRGVGNTGELFF. As DNA, the CDR3 is TGCAGTGCTAGTAGGGGCGTGGGGAACACCGGGGAGCTGTTTTTT. The rearrangement joins TRBV20-1 to TRBJ2-2, with D tentatively TRBD1 (5 bases). V was clipped by 3 bases and J by 1 base, with 12 bases between them. This CDR3 comprises 15 residues. Germline loops: CDR1 DFQATT, CDR2 SNEGSKA (reference sequence).

This clonotype was seen at least ten times. The chain recombines TRBV7-8 with TRBJ1-4; D might be TRBD1 (5 bases). Germline CDR1 is SGHVS and CDR2 is FQNEAQ. The CDR3 contains 18 residues. The V gene lost 1 base and the J gene lost 4 bases, with 19 bases spanning the gap. The DNA of the CDR3 is TGTGCCAGCAGCTTAGGTATCCCCCAGACAGTCTATAATGAAAAACTGTTTTTT. This encodes CASSLGIPQTVYNEKLFF.

This clonotype was observed at least ten times. The V call is TRBV12-3 or TRBV12-4, the J call TRBJ1-1; a weak D match, TRBD1 (5 bases). The CDR3 runs to 14 residues. V lost 6 bases to trimming and J lost 4 bases, with 15 bases between them. CDR3 sequence: CASSRRRGVTEAFF. Written as DNA, the CDR3 is TGTGCCAGCAGCCGAAGAAGGGGAGTCACTGAAGCTTTCTTT.

The rearrangement links TRBV12-3 or TRBV12-4 to TRBJ2-3; 8 positions match TRBD1. This CDR3 is 15 amino acids long. V was clipped by 5 bases and J by 2 bases; unmatched bases: 6. This CDR3 is CASSLRQGNTDTQYF. DNA for the CDR3: TGTGCCAGCAGTCTCCGACAGGGGAACACAGATACGCAGTATTTT.

This clonotype was recorded many times. The chain couples TRBV7-3 to TRBJ1-1; TRBD1 might be the D (6 bases). Germline CDR1 SGHTA, CDR2 FQGTGA. The CDR3 is made up of 13 amino acids. Trimming removed 5 bases from V and 0 bases from J, with 7 bases in between. The CDR3 loop reads CASSRTVNTEAFF. The CDR3, as DNA: TGTGCCAGCAGCAGGACAGTGAACACTGAAGCTTTCTTT.

This clonotype was counted many times. The chain employs TRBV7-3 and TRBJ2-1; no clear D gene. The CDR3 contains 14 residues. Trimming stripped 1 base from V and 8 bases from J, with 12 bases between. The germline gives CDR1 SGHTA, CDR2 FQGTGA. The CDR3 DNA is TGTGCCAGCAGCTTAAATGGGCATTCCGATGAGCAGTTCTTC. Translation gives CASSLNGHSDEQFF.

In its sample, this clonotype was seen many times. The chain joins TRBV18 to TRBJ1-5; 9 bases match TRBD1. V was pared by 6 bases and J by 4 bases, with 10 bases of the junction left unmatched. This CDR3 spans 16 amino acids. Germline CDR1 KGHSH, CDR2 LQKENI. CDR3 nucleotide sequence: TGTGCCAGCTCCAGGGGGACCGGGACAGGGAATCAGCCCCAGCATTTT. This codes for CASSRGTGTGNQPQHF.

This clonotype has at least ten counts. This chain uses TRBV28 with TRBJ2-7, with D maybe TRBD1 (6 bases). CDR3 size: 13 residues. Germline V gene lookup returns CDR1 MDHEN and CDR2 SYDVKM. Between the trimmed V and J ends, which lost 8 bases and 2 bases, there was a span of 13 bases. For the CDR3, the DNA is TGTGCCAGCGGGTCACAGGGCCCCTACGAGCAGTACGTC. Translated, it gives CASGSQGPYEQYV.

This clonotype was found many times. This chain links TRBV12-3 or TRBV12-4 with TRBJ2-7; TRBD2 might be the D (6 bases). This CDR3 is built from 14 residues. Trimming took 6 bases from V and 9 from J, leaving 21 bases between them. CDR3 amino acids: CASSLRTRDSRQYF. DNA of the CDR3: TGTGCCAGCAGCCTACGAACCCGGGACTCCCGGCAGTACTTC.

This clonotype has ten or more counts. This chain's CDR3 is CASSYSTRGNGYTF. In DNA form, the CDR3 reads TGTGCCAGCAGTTACTCCACCCGGGGTAATGGCTACACCTTC. The rearrangement joins TRBV6-5 to TRBJ1-2; no clear D gene. Deletions cut 0 bases from V and 6 bases from J, with 11 bases between. The CDR3 has 14 amino acids. CDR1 and CDR2 (germline): MNHEY, SVGAGI.

There are many counts of this clonotype. The chain joins TRBV5-1 to TRBJ1-2, with TRBD1 matching over 7 bases. The J segment lost 4 bases and the V segment lost 4 bases, leaving 7 bases of the junction unmatched. The CDR3 loop spans 14 amino acids. From germline, CDR1 is SGHRS and CDR2 YFSETQ. CDR3 DNA sequence: TGCGCCAGCAGCCCGGGACAGCGCATCTATGGCTACACCTTC. Translation: CASSPGQRIYGYTF.

This clonotype was seen repeatedly, ten times or more. The V and J genes are TRBV5-1 and TRBJ1-2; 7 nucleotides agree with TRBD1. The germline CDR1 and CDR2 sequences are SGHRS and YFSETQ. The CDR3 runs to 17 residues. Trimming removed 0 bases from V and 4 bases from J; junction bases left unmatched: 12. The CDR3 reads CASSLEGRHRDSYGYTF. Written as DNA, the CDR3 is TGCGCCAGCAGCTTGGAGGGCCGACACCGGGACAGCTATGGCTACACCTTC.

The rearrangement links TRBV5-4 to TRBJ1-3, with D tentatively TRBD1 (5 bases). CDR3 size: 15 residues. The germline CDR1 and CDR2 sequences are SGHNT and YYREEE (reference sequence). V was pared by 1 base and J by 4 bases, with 12 bases between. For the CDR3, the DNA is TGTGCCAGCAGCTTGAGCGGGGGAGGAGGAAACACCATATATTTT. Protein: CASSLSGGGGNTIYF.

With respect to this clonotype: Sequence at one end of the junction differs from germline and may be a read error. This sequence joins TRBV5-1 and TRBJ2-1; either TRBD1 or TRBD2 may fit D (5 bases each). CDR3 length equals 15 residues. CDR1 SGHRS and CDR2 YFSETQ come from the germline V gene. The CDR3 here is CPSSLWGSKSNEQFF. CDR3 nucleotide sequence: TGCCCCAGCAGCTTGTGGGGGTCCAAGAGCAATGAGCAGTTCTTC.

This clonotype was counted many times. The chain joins TRBV7-6 to TRBJ2-6; possible D gene TRBD2, 5 bases. This CDR3 region has 17 residues. Per the germline V gene, CDR1 is SGHVS and CDR2 is FNYEAQ. Trimming left V 5 bases short and J 1 base short, with 15 bases between. CDR3 DNA sequence: TGTGCCAGCAGCCCCGGACGTCGGGAATCTGGGGCCAACGTCCTGACTTTC. Protein: CASSPGRRESGANVLTF.

This clonotype was observed many times. V gene TRBV28 combines with J gene TRBJ2-1; TRBD1 aligns across 9 bases. The CDR3 sequence is 15 residues long. Germline trimming cut 8 bases from V and 5 bases from J; bases unmatched to any gene: 10. Per the germline V gene, CDR1 is MDHEN and CDR2 is SYDVKM. The CDR3 is CASRSGGTGNNEQFF. The CDR3 DNA is TGTGCCAGCCGTTCCGGCGGGACAGGGAACAATGAGCAGTTCTTC.

This clonotype was seen only a few times. V is TRBV11-2 and J is TRBJ2-1; 10 nucleotides agree with TRBD2. This CDR3 comprises 20 residues. Germline V gene lookup returns CDR1 SGHAT and CDR2 FQNNGV. With 5 bases clipped from V and 5 bases from J, the junction kept 21 bases outside the gene matches. The CDR3 bases are TGTGCCAGCAGCGTCCACCGCCCGCTAGCGGGGGCCACCCAGGACAATGAGCAGTTCTTC. It codes for CASSVHRPLAGATQDNEQFF.

Concerning this clonotype: At one end the junction does not follow the germline gene, possibly because of a read error. The V gene is TRBV20-1, the J gene TRBJ1-5, with D unclear. The CDR3 is 15 amino acids. Germline V gene sequence: CDR1 DFQATT, CDR2 SNEGSKA (reference sequence). CDR3 DNA sequence: TGCCGTGCTCGGTTCGCGAAATTCGCCGATCAGCCCCAGCATTTT. Its protein product is CRARFAKFADQPQHF.